This entry describes one TCR beta chain. It has no known antigen specificity. Qualities for individual bases were not recorded, and no much larger clone is one base off. Participants in the prospective study were aged 18 to 89 years, lived in 24 United States geographic areas, and enrolled through a virtual design. In the prospective study, participants were assigned to cohorts based on the clinical history participants reported in a screening survey and a study questionnaire. Recovered participants in ImmuneRACE Cohort 3 were defined as having two consecutive negative NP/OP PCR tests, clearance from a healthcare professional, or resolution of symptoms. In the prospective study, mobile phlebotomists collected whole blood, serum and a nasopharyngeal or oropharyngeal swab from each participant. Additional blood draws and questionnaires over an approximately 2-month period could optionally be provided by prospective study participants. Before DNA extraction, prospective study blood samples were shipped either frozen or at room temperature.

TCRbeta CDR3 regions were amplified from genomic DNA using the immunoSEQ Assay, a bias-controlled multiplex PCR. The paper's processing steps were these. Nucleated cell counts per sample were estimated from amplification of reference gene primers within the assay. Sequence reads were collapsed and filtered to measure the absolute abundance of every unique TCRbeta CDR3 rearrangement. Productive Simpson clonality was computed per sample as the square root of Simpson's diversity index over productive rearrangements. TCRdb limited this immuneACCESS table to in-frame rearrangements with V and J called. A share of clones is missing; checked studies link under half to unresolved V genes, and the rest is unexplained. V, J and clone size are taken as reported in that table, and D and trimming were inferred from the DNA itself. The sample records 360,000 or so clones, under 85% of which are singletons. The biggest ten clones account for less than 6% of the sample.

These data come from a study of blood T cell repertoires in COVID-19 (dated by TCRdb to 2020 to 2021). The study in broad terms: Samples from collaborators originated in the United States, Italy and Spain and spanned both the acute and convalescent phases of COVID-19. The dataset comprised deeply sampled blood TCRbeta repertoires from subjects exposed to, actively infected with, or recovered from COVID-19. The material from the prospective study consisted of cDNA or gDNA derived from T cells, B-cell-depleted T cells, or PBMCs. Nearly every sample came with metadata listing a de-identified subject ID, COVID-19 status, age in years and sex. The repertoires were released in a freely available public database intended as a resource for research on the immune response to SARS-CoV-2. Samples came from the ongoing ImmuneRACE study (first 160 participants) plus 1,254 subjects from 6 global collaborators. HLA class I and class II types, where available, came from metadata supplied by the sample provider rather than from assay-based typing.

The research as a whole found: Clinical and demographic metadata were provided uncurated, with the amount varying by source and participant.

Inclusive of the bounding cysteine and phenylalanine, the CDR3 is 14 residues long. Only the CDR3 portion is preserved as DNA: 42 bases, with reading frame beginning at the first base. According to the germline V gene, CDR1 reads SGHTA and CDR2 reads FQGNSA. V is pared back by 2 bases and J by 5 bases, with 12 bases lying between the germline termini. This receptor was taken from a woman aged 50 to 65 who had recovered from COVID-19. The chain uses TRBV7-2 and TRBJ1-1; the D gene lacks a confident call. Specimen: PBMCs or T cells enriched from blood (not recorded which). CDR3 loop: CASSLSGGRTEAFF. The sequence in DNA is TGTGCCAGCAGCTTAAGTGGCGGGAGGACTGAAGCTTTCTTT. The reference TRBV7-2 and TRBJ1-1 proteins fill in what lies around the CDR3, so the full variable domain reads GAGVSQSPSNKVTEKGKDVELRCDPISGHTALYWYRQSLGQGLEFLIYFQGNSAPDKSGLPSDRFSAERTGGSVSTLTIQRTQQEDSAVYLCASSLSGGRTEAFFGQGTRLTVV.